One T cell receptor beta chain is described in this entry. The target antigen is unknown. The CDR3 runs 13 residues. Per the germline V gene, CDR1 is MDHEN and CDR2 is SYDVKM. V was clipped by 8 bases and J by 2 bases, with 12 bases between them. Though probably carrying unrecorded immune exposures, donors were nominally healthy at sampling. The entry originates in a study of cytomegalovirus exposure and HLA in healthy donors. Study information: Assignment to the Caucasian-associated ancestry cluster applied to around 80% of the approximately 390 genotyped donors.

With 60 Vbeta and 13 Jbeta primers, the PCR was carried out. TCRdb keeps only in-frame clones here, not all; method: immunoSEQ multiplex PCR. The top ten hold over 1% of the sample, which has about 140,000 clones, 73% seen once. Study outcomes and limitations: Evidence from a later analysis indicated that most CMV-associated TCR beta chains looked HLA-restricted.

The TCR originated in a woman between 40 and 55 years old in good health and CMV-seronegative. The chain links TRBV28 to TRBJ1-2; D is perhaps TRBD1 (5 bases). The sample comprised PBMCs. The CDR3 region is CASSPGGNYGYTF. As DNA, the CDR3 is TGTGCCAGCTCCCCCGGGGGAAACTATGGCTACACCTTC.